This T cell receptor beta chain was sequenced in a study of technical replicates of blood from a handful of donors (dated 2017 in TCRdb). On this clone itself: No antigen is known for it. Per-base quality was not reported, and no clone a single base away is much larger than it.

The library was built by means of the immunoSEQ multiplex PCR assay. This is the immuneACCESS table as TCRdb keeps it, with only in-frame sequences that have V and J called. A part of the clones is gone; compared with another copy, unresolved V genes explain less than half, and the rest is unexplained. The sample records fewer than 95,000 clones, 94% of which are singletons. The top ten hold over 0.25% of the sample. The germline V gene (reference sequence) supplies CDR1 MNHEY and CDR2 SMNVEV. Relative to germline, V is 9 bases shorter and J is 3 bases shorter, with 11 bases between their ends. Including cysteine and phenylalanine, the CDR3 has 12 amino acids. Only CDR3 DNA is held: 36 bases, read in frame from base 1.

The sample comprised T cells isolated from PBMCs. The receptor chain draws on TRBV27 and TRBJ2-5, and TRBD1 may be the D gene, going by 6 matching bases. The TCR comes from a human donor in good health. The bases are TGTGCCAGACAGGGACGGAAAGAGACCCAGTACTTC. This is translated as CARQGRKETQYF.